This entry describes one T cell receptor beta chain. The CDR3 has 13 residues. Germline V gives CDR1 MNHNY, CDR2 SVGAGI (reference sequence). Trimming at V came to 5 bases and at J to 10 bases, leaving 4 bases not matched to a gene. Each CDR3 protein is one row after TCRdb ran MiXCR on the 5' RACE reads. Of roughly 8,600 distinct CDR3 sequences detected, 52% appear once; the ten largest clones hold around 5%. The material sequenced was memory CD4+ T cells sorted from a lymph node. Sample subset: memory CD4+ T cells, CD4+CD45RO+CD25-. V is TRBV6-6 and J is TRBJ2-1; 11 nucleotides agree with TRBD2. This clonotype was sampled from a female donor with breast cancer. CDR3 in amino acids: CASSGGTSGEQFF. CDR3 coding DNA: TGTGCCAGCAGTGGGGGGACTAGCGGAGAGCAGTTCTTC.